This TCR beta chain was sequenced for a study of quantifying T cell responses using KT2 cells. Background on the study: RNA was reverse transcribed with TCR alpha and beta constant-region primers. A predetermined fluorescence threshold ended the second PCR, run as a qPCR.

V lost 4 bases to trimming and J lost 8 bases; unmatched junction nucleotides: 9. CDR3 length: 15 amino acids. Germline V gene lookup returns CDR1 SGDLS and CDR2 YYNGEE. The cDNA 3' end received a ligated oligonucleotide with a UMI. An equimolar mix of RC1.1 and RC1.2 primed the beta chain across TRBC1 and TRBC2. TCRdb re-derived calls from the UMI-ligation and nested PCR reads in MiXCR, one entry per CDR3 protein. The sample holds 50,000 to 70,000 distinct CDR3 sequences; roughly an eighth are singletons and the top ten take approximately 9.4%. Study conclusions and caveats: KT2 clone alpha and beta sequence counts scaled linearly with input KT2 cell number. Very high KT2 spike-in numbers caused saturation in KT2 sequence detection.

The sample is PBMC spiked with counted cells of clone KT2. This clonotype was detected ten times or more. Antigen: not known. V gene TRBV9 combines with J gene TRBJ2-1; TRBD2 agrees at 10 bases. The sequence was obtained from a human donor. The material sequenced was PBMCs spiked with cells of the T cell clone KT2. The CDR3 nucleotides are TGTGCCAGCAGCCAAGCGGGGGGGTTAAGGGATGAGCAGTTCTTC. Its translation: CASSQAGGLRDEQFF.